This T cell receptor beta chain originates from a study of T cell repertoires in cytomegalovirus infection. Across the whole study: Recently identified HLA-C-restricted and well-studied HLA-B-restricted CMV epitopes were used.

Worth noting for this clonotype: What it binds is not known.

From the reads, TCRdb called clonotypes with MiXCR, one entry per CDR3 protein. The sample includes some 110,000 distinct CDR3 sequences, roughly a third of them seen just once. CDR1 is DFQATT and CDR2 is SNEGSKA in the germline V gene (reference sequence). This CDR3 contains 14 residues. V was clipped by 3 bases and J by 3 bases; unmatched bases: 6. The chain has TRBV20-1 and TRBJ2-7, with 9 bases identical to TRBD1. Here the sequenced sample was CD8+ T cells from cultured PBMCs, taken from culture after CMV antigen stimulation. The receptor's source is a human donor in good health (CMV status not recorded). Some clones in this sample may be carry-over from other donors' samples. The CDR3 sequence is CSARADRGYYEQYF. DNA of the CDR3: TGCAGTGCTAGGGCGGACAGGGGATACTACGAGCAGTACTTC.